This T cell receptor beta chain was sequenced for a study of OX40 agonist ivuxolimab in advanced cancers. About the full investigation: The costimulatory receptor OX40 (CD134) was targeted by ivuxolimab, a fully human IgG2 agonistic monoclonal antibody. Intravenous ivuxolimab was administered to patients every 2 weeks at six dose levels: 0.01, 0.1, 0.3, 1.5, 3 and 10 mg/kg. Among the approximately 50 dose-escalation patients, around 19 had hepatocellular carcinoma, roughly 15 melanoma, 9 renal cell carcinoma and 9 head and neck cancer. The dose-escalation cohort was about 86% male with a mean age of roughly 60 years, ranging from roughly 23 to 90. Patients were allowed to have had prior anti-PD-1, anti-PD-L1 or anti-CTLA-4 therapy, and roughly two fifths of the dose-escalation patients had been treated with checkpoint inhibitors. Partial responses were achieved by three dose-escalation patients, of whom one had hepatocellular carcinoma and two had cutaneous melanoma. Peripheral TCRbeta sequencing was intended to test whether TCR sequence diversity was altered and clonal T-cell expansion was caused by ivuxolimab. The monotherapy dose-escalation portion (N ≈ 52 patients) of the phase I ivuxolimab trial is reported in the paper.

To sequence the TCRbeta CDR3 region, genomic DNA was isolated from the sorted cells. TCRbeta CDR3 regions were sequenced using the immunoSEQ Assay. Imported from immuneACCESS, the table was reduced by TCRdb to in-frame sequences with V and J called. These copies leave out some clones; in studies compared against another copy, an unresolved V gene accounts for under half, and the cause of the remainder is not known. The sample has 45,000 to 60,000 clones on record, roughly three quarters of them singletons. Around 2.7% of the sample goes to the ten largest clones. Trimmed from V: 3 bases; trimmed from J: 1 base; junction bases lacking a gene match: 15. The germline V gene sets CDR1 to SGHVS and CDR2 to FQNEAQ. There are 19 amino acids in the CDR3, from cysteine to phenylalanine inclusive. The read is trimmed to its CDR3 DNA, 57 bases read in frame from base 1. Patients with a history of autoimmune disease or receiving systemic immunosuppression were excluded from the trial. Peripheral blood for TCR sequencing was collected from all dose cohorts at baseline, on cycle 4 day 1, and on cycle 7 day 1. The samples were drawn from a first-in-human, open-label, multicenter phase I dose-escalation trial of ivuxolimab. Adults with locally advanced or metastatic melanoma, renal cell, hepatocellular, or head and neck squamous cell carcinoma were enrolled in the trial. Before TCR sequencing, CD4+ T cells and CD8+ T cells from peripheral blood were sorted into separate populations.

Points on this clone: This receptor's antigen is unknown. Base qualities are not recorded, but no much larger clone differs from it by a single base.

Broader findings and caveats from the paper: After ivuxolimab, more expanded clones were found on average in CD8+ T cells than in CD4+ T cells. Low levels of normalized T-cell clonal expansion were also seen in some patients who did not respond. In the 0.1-3.0 mg/kg groups, partial responders were among the patients with the lowest normalized peripheral clonal expansion, particularly in CD8+ T cells. Which antigens the clonally expanded peripheral T cells were specific for was not determined. At doses of 0.1 to 3.0 mg/kg, clonal expansion of both CD4+ and CD8+ blood T cells was observed from baseline to week 6.

This receptor was taken from an adult with an advanced solid tumor such as melanoma, head and neck, liver or kidney cancer. In this chain, TRBV7-8 is recombined with TRBJ2-7, with 10 central nucleotides matching TRBD2. This sample comprised CD4+ or CD8+ T cells sorted from blood, obtained in a trial of the OX40 agonist ivuxolimab. The CDR3 reads as follows: CASSFPGVGSGRFSYEQYF. The bases read TGTGCCAGCAGCTTCCCAGGGGTGGGTAGCGGGAGGTTTTCCTACGAGCAGTACTTC.